The present T cell receptor (beta chain) was sequenced within a study of control samples from healthy donors and cancer patients. Germline loops: CDR1 LNHDA, CDR2 SQIVND (reference sequence). V was pared by 1 base and J by 7 bases, with 10 bases between. There are 14 residues in the CDR3. Libraries were prepared by immunoSEQ multiplex PCR; TCRdb keeps only in-frame clonotypes and omits some of them. The repertoire consists of over 110,000 clones, with around 90% occurring once and the leading ten covering approximately 11%. The chain is built from TRBV19 and TRBJ2-2, with D perhaps TRBD2 (6 bases). This clonotype was sampled from a young man in good health. The sample was blood. CDR3 in amino acids: CASSIASVGGELFF. The CDR3 nucleotides read TGTGCCAGTAGTATAGCTAGCGTCGGCGGGGAGCTGTTTTTT.